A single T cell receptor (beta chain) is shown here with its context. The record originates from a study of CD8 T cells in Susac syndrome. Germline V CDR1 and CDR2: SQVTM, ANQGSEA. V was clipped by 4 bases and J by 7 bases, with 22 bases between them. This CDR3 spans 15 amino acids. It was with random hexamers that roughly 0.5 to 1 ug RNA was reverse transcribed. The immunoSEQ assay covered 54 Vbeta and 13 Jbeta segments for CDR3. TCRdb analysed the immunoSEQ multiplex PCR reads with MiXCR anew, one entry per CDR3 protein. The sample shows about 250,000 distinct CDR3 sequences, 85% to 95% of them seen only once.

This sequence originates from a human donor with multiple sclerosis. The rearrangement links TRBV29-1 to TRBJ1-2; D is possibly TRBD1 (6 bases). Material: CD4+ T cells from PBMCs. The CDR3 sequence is CSVGGKDRGERGYTF. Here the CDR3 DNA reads TGCAGCGTTGGGGGGAAGGACAGAGGAGAGCGTGGCTACACCTTC.